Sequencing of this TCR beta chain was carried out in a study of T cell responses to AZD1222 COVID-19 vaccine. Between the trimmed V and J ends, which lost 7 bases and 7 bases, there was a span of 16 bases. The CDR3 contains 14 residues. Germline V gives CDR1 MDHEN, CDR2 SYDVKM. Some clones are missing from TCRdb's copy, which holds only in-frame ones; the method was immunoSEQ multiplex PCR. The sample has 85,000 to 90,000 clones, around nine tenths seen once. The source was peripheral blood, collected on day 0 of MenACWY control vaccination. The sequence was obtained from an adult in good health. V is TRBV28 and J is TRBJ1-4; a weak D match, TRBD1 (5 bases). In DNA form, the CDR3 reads TGTGCCAGCACCCCCCCAGGGTTGGGTGAAAAACTGTTTTTT. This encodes CASTPPGLGEKLFF.